The T cell receptor (beta chain) under discussion was sequenced for a study of response to subunit inactivated influenza vaccine. TCRdb passed the RT-PCR reads through MiXCR, listing each CDR3 protein once. This sample has a few hundred thousand distinct CDR3 sequences, with approximately 15% found just once. Study conclusions and caveats: Researchers suggested that each seasonal influenza vaccination recruits few new T cells.

In the case of this clonotype: Its antigen is undetermined.

The source is a man aged 50 or older who received an inactivated influenza vaccine. Source: PBMCs from blood, taken 11 to 12 days after vaccination.

The CDR3 sequence is CATPLSRHEQFF. For the CDR3, the DNA is TGTGCCACCCCCTTATCGCGACATGAGCAGTTCTTC. V and J are TRBV2 and TRBJ2-1; D is undetermined. Germline loops: CDR1 SNHLY, CDR2 FYNNEI. V dropped 10 bases and J dropped 8 bases, with 15 bases sitting between them. This CDR3 spans 12 amino acids. Filled out from reference TRBV2 and TRBJ2-1, the complete variable domain reads EPEVTQTPSHQVTQMGQEVILRCVPISNHLYFYWYRQILGQKVEFLVSFYNNEISEKSEIFDDQFSVERPDGSNFTLKIRSTKLEDSAMYFCATPLSRHEQFFGPGTRLTVL.